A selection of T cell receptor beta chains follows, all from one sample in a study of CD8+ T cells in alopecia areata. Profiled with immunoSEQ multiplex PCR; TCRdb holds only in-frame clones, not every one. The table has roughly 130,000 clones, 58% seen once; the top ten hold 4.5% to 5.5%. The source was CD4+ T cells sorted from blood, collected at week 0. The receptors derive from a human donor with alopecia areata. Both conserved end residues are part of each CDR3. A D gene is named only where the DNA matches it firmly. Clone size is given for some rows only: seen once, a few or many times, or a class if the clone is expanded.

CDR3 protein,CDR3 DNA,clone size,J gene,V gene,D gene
CASSLPGGIYNEQFF,TGCGCCAGCAGCTTGCCAGGGGGAATCTACAATGAGCAGTTCTTC,NA,TRBJ2-1,TRBV5-1,TRBD1
CASSLGRNTEAFF,TGTGCCAGCAGCTTAGGACGCAACACTGAAGCTTTCTTT,NA,TRBJ1-1,TRBV7-2,NA
CASTSEGLNEQFF,TGTGCCAGCACTTCGGAGGGGCTCAATGAGCAGTTCTTC,NA,TRBJ2-1,TRBV28,NA
CSARRGYEQYF,TGCAGTGCCAGGAGGGGCTACGAGCAGTACTTC,NA,TRBJ2-7,TRBV20-1,NA
CASSSDLLAYEQYF,TGTGCCAGCAGCTCCGACTTGCTCGCCTACGAGCAGTACTTC,few,TRBJ2-7,TRBV5-6,NA
CASSERLAGYNEQFF,TGTGCCAGCAGCGAGAGACTAGCGGGCTACAATGAGCAGTTCTTC,NA,TRBJ2-1,TRBV7-9,TRBD2
CAAQGAVGTNQPQHF,TGTGCCGCACAGGGCGCGGTCGGTACCAATCAGCCCCAGCATTTT,NA,TRBJ1-5,TRBV10-3,NA
CATSREYSQSYEQYF,TGTGCCACCAGCAGAGAATACTCTCAATCGTACGAGCAGTACTTC,NA,TRBJ2-7,TRBV15,NA
CASRQGQGEKLFF,TGTGCCAGCAGACAGGGACAGGGCGAAAAACTGTTTTTT,once,TRBJ1-4,TRBV2,TRBD1
CASRGPNEKLFF,TGTGCCAGCAGGGGGCCTAATGAAAAACTGTTTTTT,NA,TRBJ1-4,TRBV2,NA